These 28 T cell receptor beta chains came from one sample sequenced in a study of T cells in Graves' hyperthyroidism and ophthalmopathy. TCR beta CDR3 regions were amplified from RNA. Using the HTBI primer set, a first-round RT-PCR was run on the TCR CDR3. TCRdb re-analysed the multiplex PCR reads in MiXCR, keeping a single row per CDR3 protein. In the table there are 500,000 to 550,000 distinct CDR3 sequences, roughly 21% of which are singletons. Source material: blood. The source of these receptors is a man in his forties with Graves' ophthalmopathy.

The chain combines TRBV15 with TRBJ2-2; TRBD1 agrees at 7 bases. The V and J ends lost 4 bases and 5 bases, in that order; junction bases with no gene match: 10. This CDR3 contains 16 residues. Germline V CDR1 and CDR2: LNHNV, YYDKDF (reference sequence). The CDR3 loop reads CATSTDRDRRTGELFF. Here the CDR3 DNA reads TGTGCCACCAGCACTGACAGGGATCGGCGAACCGGGGAGCTGTTTTTT.

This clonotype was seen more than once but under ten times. CDR3 nucleotide sequence: TGTGCCAGCAGCCCTAGCGGGGGGGCCGGCACAGATACGCAGTATTTT. This encodes CASSPSGGAGTDTQYF. The gene calls are TRBV5-4 and TRBJ2-3; 12 bases line up with TRBD2. Unmatched junction bases numbered 4, after V lost 4 bases and J lost 1 base. This CDR3 region has 16 residues. Germline V gene data show CDR1 as SGHNT and CDR2 as YYREEE (reference sequence).

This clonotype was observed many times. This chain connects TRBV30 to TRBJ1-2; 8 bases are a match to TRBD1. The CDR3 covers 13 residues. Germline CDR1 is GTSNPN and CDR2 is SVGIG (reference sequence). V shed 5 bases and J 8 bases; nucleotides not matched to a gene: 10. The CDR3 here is CAWEGTGLSGYTF. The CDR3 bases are TGTGCCTGGGAAGGGACAGGATTAAGCGGCTACACCTTC. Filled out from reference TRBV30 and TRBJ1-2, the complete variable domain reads SQTIHQWPATLVQPVGSPLSLECTVEGTSNPNLYWYRQAAGRGLQLLFYSVGIGQISSEVPQNLSASRPQDRQFILSSKKLLLSDSGFYLCAWEGTGLSGYTFGSGTRLTVV.

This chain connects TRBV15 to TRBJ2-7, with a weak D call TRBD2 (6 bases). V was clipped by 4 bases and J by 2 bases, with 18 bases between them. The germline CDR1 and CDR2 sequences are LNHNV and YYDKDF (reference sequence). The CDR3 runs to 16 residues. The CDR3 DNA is TGTGCCACCAGCAAATTCGGGAGCGGCGCGGCCTACGAGCAGTACTTC. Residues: CATSKFGSGAAYEQYF.

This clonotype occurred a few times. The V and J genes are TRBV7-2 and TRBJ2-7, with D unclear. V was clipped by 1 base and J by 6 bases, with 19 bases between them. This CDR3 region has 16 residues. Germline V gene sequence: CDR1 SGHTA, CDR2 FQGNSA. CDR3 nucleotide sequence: TGTGCCAGCAGCTTAGAAGGAGTAGGTTTCCTTCGCGAGCAGTACTTC. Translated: CASSLEGVGFLREQYF.

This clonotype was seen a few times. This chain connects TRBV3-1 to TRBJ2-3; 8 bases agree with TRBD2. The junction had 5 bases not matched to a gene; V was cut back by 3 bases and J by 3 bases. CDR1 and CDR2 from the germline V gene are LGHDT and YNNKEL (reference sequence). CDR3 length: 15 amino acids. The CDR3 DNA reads TGTGCCAGCAGCCATTCGGGGGGGGCAACAGATACGCAGTATTTT. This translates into CASSHSGGATDTQYF.

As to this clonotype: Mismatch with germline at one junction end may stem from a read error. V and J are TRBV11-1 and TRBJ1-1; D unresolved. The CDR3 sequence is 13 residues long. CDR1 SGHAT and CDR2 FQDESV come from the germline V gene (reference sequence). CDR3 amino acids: CASSRQGFTEAFF. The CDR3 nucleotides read TGTGCCAGCAGCAGACAAGGTTTTACTGAAGCCTTCTTT.

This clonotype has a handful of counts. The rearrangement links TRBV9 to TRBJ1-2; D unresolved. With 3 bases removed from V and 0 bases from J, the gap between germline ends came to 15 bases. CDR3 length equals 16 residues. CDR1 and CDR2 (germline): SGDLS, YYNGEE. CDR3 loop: CASSAPRGIANYGYTF. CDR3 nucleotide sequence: TGTGCCAGCAGCGCACCTAGAGGGATTGCTAACTATGGCTACACCTTC. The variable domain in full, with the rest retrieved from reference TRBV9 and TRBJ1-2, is DSGVTQTPKHLITATGQRVTLRCSPRSGDLSVYWYQQSLDQGLQFLIQYYNGEERAKGNILERFSAQQFPDLHSELNLSSLELGDSALYFCASSAPRGIANYGYTFGSGTRLTVV.

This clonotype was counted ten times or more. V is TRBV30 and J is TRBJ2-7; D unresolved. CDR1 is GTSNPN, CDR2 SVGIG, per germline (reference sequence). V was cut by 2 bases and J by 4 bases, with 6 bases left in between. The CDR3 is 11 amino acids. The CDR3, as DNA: TGTGCCTGGAGTAAACAGTACGAGCAGTACTTC. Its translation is CAWSKQYEQYF.

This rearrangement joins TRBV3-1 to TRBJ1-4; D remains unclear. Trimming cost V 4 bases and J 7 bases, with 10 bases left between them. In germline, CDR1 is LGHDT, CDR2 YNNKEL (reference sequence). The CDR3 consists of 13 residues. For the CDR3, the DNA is TGTGCCAGCAGCCTGGACGAGGGTGAAAAACTGTTTTTT. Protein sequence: CASSLDEGEKLFF. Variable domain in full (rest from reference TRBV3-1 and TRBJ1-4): DTAVSQTPKYLVTQMGNDKSIKCEQNLGHDTMYWYKQDSKKFLKIMFSYNNKELIINETVPNRFSPKSPDKAHLNLHINSLELGDSAVYFCASSLDEGEKLFFGSGTQLSVL.

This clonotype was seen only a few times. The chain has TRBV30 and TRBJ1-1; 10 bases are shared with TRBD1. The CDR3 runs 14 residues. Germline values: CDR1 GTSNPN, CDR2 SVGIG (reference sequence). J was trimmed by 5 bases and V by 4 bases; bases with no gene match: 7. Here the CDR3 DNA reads TGTGCCTGGACCCGGGACAGGGGAAGGACTGAAGCTTTCTTT. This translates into CAWTRDRGRTEAFF.

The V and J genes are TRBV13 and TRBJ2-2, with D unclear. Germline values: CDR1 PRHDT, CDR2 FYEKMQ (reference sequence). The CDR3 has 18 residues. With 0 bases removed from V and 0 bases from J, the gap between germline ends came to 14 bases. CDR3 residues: CASSLGLTAAANTGELFF. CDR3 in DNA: TGTGCCAGCAGCTTAGGCCTCACAGCTGCTGCGAACACCGGGGAGCTGTTTTTT.

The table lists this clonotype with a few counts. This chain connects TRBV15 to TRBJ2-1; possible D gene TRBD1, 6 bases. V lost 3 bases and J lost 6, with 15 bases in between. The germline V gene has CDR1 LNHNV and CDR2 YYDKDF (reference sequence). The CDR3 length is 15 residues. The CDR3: CATSSEGTMLNEQFF. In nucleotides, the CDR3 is TGTGCCACCAGCAGTGAGGGGACAATGCTCAATGAGCAGTTCTTC.

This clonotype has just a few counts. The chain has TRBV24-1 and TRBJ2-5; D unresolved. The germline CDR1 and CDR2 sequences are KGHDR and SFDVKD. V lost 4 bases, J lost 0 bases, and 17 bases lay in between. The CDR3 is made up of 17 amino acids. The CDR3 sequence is CATSDEQDHWYQETQYF. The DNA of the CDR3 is TGTGCCACCAGTGACGAGCAGGACCATTGGTACCAAGAGACCCAGTACTTC.

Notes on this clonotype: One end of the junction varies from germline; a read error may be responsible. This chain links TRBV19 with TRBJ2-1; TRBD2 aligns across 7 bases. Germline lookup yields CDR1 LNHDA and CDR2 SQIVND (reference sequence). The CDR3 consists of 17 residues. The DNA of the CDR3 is TGTGCCAGTAGTCCCCGACCGGGGCCGGGGGGTTGGAATGAGCAGCTCTTC. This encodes CASSPRPGPGGWNEQLF.

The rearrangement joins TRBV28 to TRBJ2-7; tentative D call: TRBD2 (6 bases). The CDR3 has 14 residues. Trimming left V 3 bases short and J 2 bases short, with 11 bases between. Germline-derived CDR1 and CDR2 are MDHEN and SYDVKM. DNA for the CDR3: TGTGCCAGCAGTTTGGAGGGGATGGCCTACGAGCAGTACTTC. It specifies CASSLEGMAYEQYF.

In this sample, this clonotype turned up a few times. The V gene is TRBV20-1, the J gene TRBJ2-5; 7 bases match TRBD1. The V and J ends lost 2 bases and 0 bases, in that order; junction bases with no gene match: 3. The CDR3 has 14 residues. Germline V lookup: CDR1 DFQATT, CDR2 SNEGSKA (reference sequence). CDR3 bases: TGCAGTGCTAGACTGGGACAGTACCAAGAGACCCAGTACTTC. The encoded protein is CSARLGQYQETQYF.

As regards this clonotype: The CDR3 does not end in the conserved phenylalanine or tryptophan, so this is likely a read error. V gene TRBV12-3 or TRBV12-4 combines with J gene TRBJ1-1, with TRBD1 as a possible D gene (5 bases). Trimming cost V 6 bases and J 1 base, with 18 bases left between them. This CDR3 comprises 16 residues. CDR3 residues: CASREERGKTNTEAFS. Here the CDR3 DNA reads TGTGCCAGCAGAGAGGAAAGGGGAAAGACGAACACTGAAGCTTTCTCT.

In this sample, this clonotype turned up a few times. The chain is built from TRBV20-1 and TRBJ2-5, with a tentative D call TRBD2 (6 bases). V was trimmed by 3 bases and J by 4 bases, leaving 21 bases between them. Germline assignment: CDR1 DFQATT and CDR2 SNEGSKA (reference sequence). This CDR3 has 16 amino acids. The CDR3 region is CSARGSGRTRGETQYF. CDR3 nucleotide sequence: TGCAGTGCTAGGGGGTCAGGGAGGACTCGGGGAGAGACCCAGTACTTC.

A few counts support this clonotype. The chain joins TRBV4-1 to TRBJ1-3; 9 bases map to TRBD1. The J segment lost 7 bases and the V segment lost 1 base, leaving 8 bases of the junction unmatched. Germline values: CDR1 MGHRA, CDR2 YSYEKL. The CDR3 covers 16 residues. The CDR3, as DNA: TGCGCCAGCAGCCAAGGGTCCGGGACAGGGCGTAACACCATATATTTT. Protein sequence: CASSQGSGTGRNTIYF.

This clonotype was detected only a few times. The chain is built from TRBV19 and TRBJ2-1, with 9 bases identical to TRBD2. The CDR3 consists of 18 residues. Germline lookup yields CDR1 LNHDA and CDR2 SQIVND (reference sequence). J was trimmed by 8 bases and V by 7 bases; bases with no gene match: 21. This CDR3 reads CASKLSGRGGRFNDEQFF. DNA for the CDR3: TGTGCCAGTAAATTATCGGGGCGGGGGGGCCGATTTAACGATGAGCAGTTCTTC.

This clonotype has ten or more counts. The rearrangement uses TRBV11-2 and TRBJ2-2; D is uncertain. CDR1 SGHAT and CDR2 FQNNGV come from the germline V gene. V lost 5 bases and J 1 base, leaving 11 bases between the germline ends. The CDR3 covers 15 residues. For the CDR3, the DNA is TGTGCCAGCAGCCCCCTTGGTGGGAACACCGGGGAGCTGTTTTTT. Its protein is CASSPLGGNTGELFF.

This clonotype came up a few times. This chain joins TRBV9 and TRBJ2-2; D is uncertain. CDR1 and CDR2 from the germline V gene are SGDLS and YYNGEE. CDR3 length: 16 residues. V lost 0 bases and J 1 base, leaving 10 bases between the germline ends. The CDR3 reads CASSVGGRMNTGELFF. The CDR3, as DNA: TGTGCCAGCAGCGTAGGTGGCCGAATGAACACCGGGGAGCTGTTTTTT.

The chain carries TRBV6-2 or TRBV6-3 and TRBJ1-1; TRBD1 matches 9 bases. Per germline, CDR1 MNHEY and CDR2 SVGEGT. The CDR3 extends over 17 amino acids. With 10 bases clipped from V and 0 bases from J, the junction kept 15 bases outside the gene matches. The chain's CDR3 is CATLSQGAPIMNTEAFF. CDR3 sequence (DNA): TGTGCCACCCTCTCACAGGGGGCTCCCATAATGAACACTGAAGCTTTCTTT.

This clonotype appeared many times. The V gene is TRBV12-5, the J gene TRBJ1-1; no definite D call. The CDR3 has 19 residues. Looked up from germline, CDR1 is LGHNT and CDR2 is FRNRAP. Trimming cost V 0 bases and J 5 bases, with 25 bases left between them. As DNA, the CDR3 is TGTGCTAGTGGTTTGGTAAGATGGGGTGACGGGTTAAGTAGGACTGAAGCTTTCTTT. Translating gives CASGLVRWGDGLSRTEAFF.

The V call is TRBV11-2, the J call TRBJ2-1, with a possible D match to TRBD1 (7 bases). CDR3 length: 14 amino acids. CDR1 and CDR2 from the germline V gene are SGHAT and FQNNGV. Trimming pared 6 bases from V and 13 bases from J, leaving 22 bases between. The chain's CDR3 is CASSGGTALSDQFF. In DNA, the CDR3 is TGTGCCAGCAGTGGCGGGACAGCTTTATCTGATCAGTTCTTC.

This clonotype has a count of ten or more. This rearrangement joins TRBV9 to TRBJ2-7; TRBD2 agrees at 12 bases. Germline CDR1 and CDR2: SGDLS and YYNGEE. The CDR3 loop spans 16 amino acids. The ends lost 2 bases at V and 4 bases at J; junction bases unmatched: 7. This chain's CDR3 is CASSVLRTSGAYEQYF. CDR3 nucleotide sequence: TGTGCCAGCAGCGTCCTTCGGACTAGCGGGGCGTACGAGCAGTACTTC.

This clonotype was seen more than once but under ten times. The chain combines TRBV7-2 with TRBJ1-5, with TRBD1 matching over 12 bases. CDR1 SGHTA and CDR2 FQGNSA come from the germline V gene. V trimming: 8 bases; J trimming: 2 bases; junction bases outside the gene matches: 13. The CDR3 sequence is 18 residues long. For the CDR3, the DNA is TGTGCCAGCGTACAACCGGGACAGGGGGCGGGGGGCAATCAGCCCCAGCATTTT. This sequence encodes CASVQPGQGAGGNQPQHF.